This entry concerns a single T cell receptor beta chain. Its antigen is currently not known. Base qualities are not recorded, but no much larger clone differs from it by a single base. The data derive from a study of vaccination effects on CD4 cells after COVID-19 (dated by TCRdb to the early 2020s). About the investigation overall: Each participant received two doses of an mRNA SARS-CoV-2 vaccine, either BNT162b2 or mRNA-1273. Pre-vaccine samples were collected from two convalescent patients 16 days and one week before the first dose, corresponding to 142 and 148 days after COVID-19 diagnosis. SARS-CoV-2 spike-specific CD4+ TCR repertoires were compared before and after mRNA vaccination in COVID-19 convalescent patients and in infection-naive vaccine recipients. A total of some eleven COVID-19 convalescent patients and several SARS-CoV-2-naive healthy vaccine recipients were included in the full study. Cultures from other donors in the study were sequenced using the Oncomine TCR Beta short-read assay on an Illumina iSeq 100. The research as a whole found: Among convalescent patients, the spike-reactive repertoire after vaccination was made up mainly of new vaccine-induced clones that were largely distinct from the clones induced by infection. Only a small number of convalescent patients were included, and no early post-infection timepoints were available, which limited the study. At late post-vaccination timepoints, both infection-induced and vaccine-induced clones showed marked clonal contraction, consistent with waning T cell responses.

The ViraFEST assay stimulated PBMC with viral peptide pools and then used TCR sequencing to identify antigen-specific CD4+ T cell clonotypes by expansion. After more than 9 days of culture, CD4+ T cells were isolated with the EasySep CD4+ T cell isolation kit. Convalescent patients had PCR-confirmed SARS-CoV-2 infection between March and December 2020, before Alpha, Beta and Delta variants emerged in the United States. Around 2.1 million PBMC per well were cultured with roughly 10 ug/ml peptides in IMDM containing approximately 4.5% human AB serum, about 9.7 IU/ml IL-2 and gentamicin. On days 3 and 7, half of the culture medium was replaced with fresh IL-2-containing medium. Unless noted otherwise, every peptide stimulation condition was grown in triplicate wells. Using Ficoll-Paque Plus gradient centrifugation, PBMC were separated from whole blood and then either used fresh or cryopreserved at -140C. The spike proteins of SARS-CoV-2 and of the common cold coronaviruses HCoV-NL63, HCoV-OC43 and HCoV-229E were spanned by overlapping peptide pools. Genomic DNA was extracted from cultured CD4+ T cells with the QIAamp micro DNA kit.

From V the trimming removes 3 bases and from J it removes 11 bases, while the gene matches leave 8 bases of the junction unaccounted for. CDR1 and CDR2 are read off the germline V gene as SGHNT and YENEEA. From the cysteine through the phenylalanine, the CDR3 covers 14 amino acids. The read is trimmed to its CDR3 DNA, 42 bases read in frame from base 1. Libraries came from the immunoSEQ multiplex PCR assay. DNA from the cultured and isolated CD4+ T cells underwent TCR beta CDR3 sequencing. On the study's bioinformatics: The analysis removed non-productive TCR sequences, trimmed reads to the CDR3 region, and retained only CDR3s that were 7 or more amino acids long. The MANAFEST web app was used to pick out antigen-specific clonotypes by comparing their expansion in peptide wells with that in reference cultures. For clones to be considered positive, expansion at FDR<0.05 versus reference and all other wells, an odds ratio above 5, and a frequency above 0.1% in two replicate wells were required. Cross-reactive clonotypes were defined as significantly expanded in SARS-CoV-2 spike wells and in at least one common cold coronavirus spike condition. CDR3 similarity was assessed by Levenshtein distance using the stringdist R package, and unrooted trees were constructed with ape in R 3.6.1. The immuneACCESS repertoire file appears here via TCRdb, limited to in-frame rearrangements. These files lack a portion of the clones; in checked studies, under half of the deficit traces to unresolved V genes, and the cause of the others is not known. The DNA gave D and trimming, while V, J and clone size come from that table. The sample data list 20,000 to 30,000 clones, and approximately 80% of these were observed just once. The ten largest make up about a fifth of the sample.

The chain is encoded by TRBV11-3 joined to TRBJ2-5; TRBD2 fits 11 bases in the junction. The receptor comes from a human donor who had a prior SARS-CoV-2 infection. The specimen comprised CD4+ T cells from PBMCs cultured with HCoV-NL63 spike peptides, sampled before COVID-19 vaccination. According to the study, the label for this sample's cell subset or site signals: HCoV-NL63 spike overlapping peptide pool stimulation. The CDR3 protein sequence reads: CASSLTSGAALQYF. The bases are TGTGCCAGCAGCTTGACTAGCGGGGCCGCACTACAGTACTTC.